This T cell receptor (beta chain) comes out of a study of radiotherapy plus CTLA-4 blockade in lung cancer. The wider study: Disease control reached over 30%, with objective responses in less than 20%.

Profiled with immunoSEQ multiplex PCR; TCRdb holds only in-frame clones, not every one. The sample includes some 70,000 clones, around 79% of them seen just once. CTLA-4 blockade with ipilimumab, together with focal radiation, was given to patients with chemo-refractory metastatic non-small-cell lung cancer. CDR3 length: 12 amino acids. CDR1 is SGHDN, CDR2 FVKESK, per germline. Trimming shortened V by 5 bases and J by 8 bases, and 9 bases separated the two germline ends. This clonotype originated in a human donor with non-small cell lung cancer who had a complete response to radiotherapy plus ipilimumab. The J gene is TRBJ1-4, the V gene TRBV14; D gene unclear. Source: peripheral blood, taken from a patient treated with radiotherapy plus ipilimumab. The CDR3 bases are TGTGCCAGCAGCGCTGGTCCCGAAAAACTGTTTTTT. It specifies CASSAGPEKLFF.